These 9 T cell receptor beta chains share one sample of origin, sequenced in a study of blood T cells in healthy people across ages. The second PCR ran about 7 to 12 cycles with a sample-barcoded 5' primer and J-beta primers. Using its own MiXCR run on the 5' RACE reads, TCRdb lists one record per CDR3 protein. This table has 800,000 to 950,000 distinct CDR3 sequences, 45% to 50% appearing once. Sequenced sample: blood. The receptors were sampled from a man aged 25 to 45 in good health.

The V call is TRBV10-3, the J call TRBJ2-1, with TRBD2 matching 7 bases. From germline, CDR1 is ENHRY and CDR2 SYGVKD. V was pared by 4 bases and J by 5 bases, with 2 bases of the junction left unmatched. The CDR3 spans 13 residues. The CDR3 loop reads CAISATSDNEQFF. DNA of the CDR3: TGTGCCATCAGTGCTACTAGCGACAATGAGCAGTTCTTC.

The chain couples TRBV27 to TRBJ2-2; no clear D gene. CDR3 size: 14 residues. Germline CDR1 and CDR2: MNHEY and SMNVEV (reference sequence). Trimming took off 7 bases at V and 2 bases at J, with 11 bases between the two ends. CDR3 sequence: CASTLIFNTGELFF. CDR3 coding DNA: TGTGCCAGCACCCTTATATTTAACACCGGGGAGCTGTTTTTT.

The chain recombines TRBV4-1 with TRBJ1-5; D uncertain. The CDR3 has 13 amino acids. V shed 4 bases and J shed 6 bases, with 10 bases lying between them. CDR1 and CDR2 (germline): MGHRA, YSYEKL. CDR3 in DNA: TGCGCCAGCAGCCGGGGAGGGCTTCAGCCCCAGCATTTT. It specifies CASSRGGLQPQHF.

The rearrangement links TRBV28 to TRBJ2-2, with TRBD2 as a possible D gene (5 bases). This CDR3 has 15 amino acids. Looked up from germline, CDR1 is MDHEN and CDR2 is SYDVKM. Trimming cost V 4 bases and J 8 bases, with 17 bases left between them. As DNA, the CDR3 is TGTGCCAGCAGTTCTACCGGGGTCTTGGCAGGGGAGCTGTTTTTT. Its translation is CASSSTGVLAGELFF.

The rearrangement uses TRBV10-3 and TRBJ1-1; the D is unclear. Trimming shortened V by 2 bases and J by 1 base, and 2 bases separated the two germline ends. The germline CDR1 and CDR2 sequences are ENHRY and SYGVKD. This CDR3 is 12 amino acids long. The CDR3 loop is CAISEGNTEAFF. Here the CDR3 DNA reads TGTGCCATCAGTGAGGGGAACACTGAAGCTTTCTTT.

There are a few counts of this clonotype. The genes are TRBV18 and TRBJ2-1; D remains unclear. CDR1 is KGHSH, CDR2 LQKENI, per germline. V was cut by 2 bases and J by 8 bases, with 10 bases left in between. The CDR3 is 13 residues long. In DNA, the CDR3 is TGTGCCAGCTCACCAAGCCAGCTGGATGAGCAGTTCTTC. Amino acids: CASSPSQLDEQFF.

This clonotype was counted between two and nine times. The chain is built from TRBV12-3 or TRBV12-4 and TRBJ2-1, with TRBD2 identical over 12 bases. This CDR3 is 15 amino acids long. The trim removed 5 bases at V and 7 bases at J, leaving 6 bases unmatched. This chain's CDR3 is CASSTSGGPSNEQFF. CDR3 coding DNA: TGTGCCAGCAGTACTAGCGGGGGGCCGTCGAATGAGCAGTTCTTC.

This clonotype was seen just once. The chain carries TRBV6-2 or TRBV6-3 and TRBJ2-4; 7 positions match TRBD1. The better agreement between TRBJ2-7 and the DNA end casts doubt on the J call. The CDR3 runs 14 residues. Per the germline V gene, CDR1 is MNHEY and CDR2 is SVGEGT. CDR3 residues: CASSYTTGFGEQYF. In nucleotides, the CDR3 is TGTGCCAGCAGTTACACGACAGGGTTCGGCGAGCAGTACTTC.

This clonotype was counted a few times. The rearrangement uses TRBV18 and TRBJ2-7, with TRBD2 matching 14 bases. The CDR3 has 16 amino acids. V lost 4 bases to trimming and J lost 3 bases; unmatched junction nucleotides: 5. Per the germline V gene, CDR1 is KGHSH and CDR2 is LQKENI. CDR3 nucleotides: TGTGCCAGCTCACGATCCGGGACTAGCGGGAGCTACGAGCAGTACTTC. Amino acid sequence: CASSRSGTSGSYEQYF.